The rows below give T cell receptor beta chains drawn from one sample of a study of blood T cell repertoires in COVID-19. Sequenced by immunoSEQ multiplex PCR; TCRdb stores in-frame clones only, minus some. The sample carries roughly 240,000 clones, 83% recorded once. Specimen: PBMCs or T cells enriched from blood (not recorded which). All receptors come from a woman aged 35 to 49 who had been exposed to COVID-19. Both conserved end residues are part of each CDR3. D genes are given only for firm matches. Size is omitted from some rows. Given values are once, few, many or a class for expanded clones.

size	V	D	J	CDR3	DNA
-	TRBV6-5	-	TRBJ1-5	CASGGRQPQHF	TGTGCCTCCGGGGGTCGTCAGCCCCAGCATTTT
-	TRBV28	-	TRBJ1-3	CASSLGRVTGNTIYF	TGTGCCAGCAGTTTAGGGAGGGTGACTGGAAACACCATATATTTT
-	TRBV7-9	-	TRBJ1-6	CASSSRGGNNSPLHF	TGTGCCAGCAGCTCCCGAGGAGGGAACAATTCACCCCTCCACTTT
-	TRBV18	-	TRBJ2-5	CASSPLIGVHQETQYF	TGTGCCAGCTCACCGCTTATCGGGGTCCACCAAGAGACCCAGTACTTC
few	TRBV19	-	TRBJ2-7	CASSIQGSEQYF	TGTGCCAGTAGTATACAGGGTTCCGAGCAGTACTTC
-	TRBV27	-	TRBJ1-6	CASSLKDPGRGSPLHF	TGTGCCAGCAGTCTGAAGGATCCCGGCCGCGGTTCACCCCTCCACTTT
once	TRBV5-1	-	TRBJ1-1	CASRHSTGGGEAFF	TGCGCCAGCAGACACTCCACGGGAGGTGGTGAAGCTTTCTTT
-	TRBV6-2/TRBV6-3	-	TRBJ1-2	CASSPGIDGYTF	TGTGCCAGCAGTCCGGGGATTGACGGCTACACCTTC
-	TRBV19	TRBD1	TRBJ1-1	CASSIRQGNTEAFF	TGTGCCAGTAGTATCCGACAGGGGAACACTGAAGCTTTCTTT
-	TRBV9	-	TRBJ2-3	CASSVTENTDTQYF	TGTGCCAGCAGCGTAACCGAGAACACAGATACGCAGTATTTT
-	TRBV11-2	TRBD1	TRBJ2-2	CASSQDRQGGELFF	TGTGCCAGCAGCCAGGACAGGCAGGGCGGGGAGCTGTTTTTT
few	TRBV14	TRBD1	TRBJ1-1	CASSLQGYTEAFF	TGTGCCAGCAGCTTACAGGGGTACACTGAAGCTTTCTTT
-	TRBV7-3	TRBD1	TRBJ1-2	CASSLVRGHGYTF	TGTGCCAGCAGCTTAGTGAGGGGGCATGGCTACACCTTC
-	TRBV4-2	-	TRBJ2-5	CASSQDGLGGALAETQYF	TGTGCCAGCAGCCAAGATGGGTTGGGCGGGGCCCTCGCGGAGACCCAGTACTTC
-	TRBV5-1	-	TRBJ1-1	CASSLTGELVTTEAFF	TGCGCCAGCAGCTTGACTGGGGAGTTGGTTACCACTGAAGCTTTCTTT
-	TRBV6-5	-	TRBJ1-2	CASAGWASNYGYTF	TGTGCCAGCGCTGGATGGGCCTCTAACTATGGCTACACCTTC
-	TRBV9	TRBD1	TRBJ2-2	CASSKGQVSNTGELFF	TGTGCCAGCAGCAAGGGACAGGTGTCGAACACCGGGGAGCTGTTTTTT
-	TRBV19	-	TRBJ1-2	CASSEQAGLNYGYTF	TGTGCCAGTAGCGAGCAGGCGGGACTTAACTATGGCTACACCTTC
-	TRBV19	TRBD1	TRBJ1-2	CASRAGQAGTGYTF	TGTGCCAGTAGAGCGGGACAGGCGGGTACTGGCTACACCTTC
-	TRBV12-5	TRBD1	TRBJ1-5	CASGRDSNQPQHF	TGTGCTAGTGGGCGGGACAGTAATCAGCCCCAGCATTTT
-	TRBV20-1	-	TRBJ2-3	CSASLSGSDTQYF	TGCAGTGCTAGTTTAAGTGGCTCAGATACGCAGTATTTT
many	TRBV6-1	TRBD1	TRBJ1-1	CASSEQGGTEAFF	TGTGCCAGCAGTGAACAGGGGGGCACTGAAGCTTTCTTT
-	TRBV6-5	TRBD1	TRBJ2-2	CASSYPRTGNLGELFF	TGTGCCAGCAGTTACCCAAGGACAGGGAACCTCGGGGAGCTGTTTTTT
-	TRBV15	-	TRBJ2-7	CATSRDRGREQYF	TGTGCCACCAGCAGAGATCGAGGTAGGGAGCAGTACTTC
-	TRBV18	-	TRBJ2-2	CASSPGTDFTGELFF	TGTGCCAGCTCGCCCGGGACTGACTTCACCGGGGAGCTGTTTTTT
-	TRBV2	TRBD1	TRBJ1-4	CASSEALVGQDGEKLFF	TGTGCCAGCAGTGAAGCGCTAGTAGGACAGGATGGCGAAAAACTGTTTTTT
few	TRBV9	TRBD1	TRBJ1-3	CASSVGTGRVGNTIYF	TGTGCCAGCAGCGTAGGGACAGGAAGGGTTGGAAACACCATATATTTT
-	TRBV2	-	TRBJ1-6	CASTPSAENSPLHF	TGTGCCAGCACCCCAAGTGCAGAAAATTCACCCCTCCACTTT
-	TRBV19	-	TRBJ2-2	CASSQATGAGELFF	TGTGCCAGTAGCCAAGCGACCGGGGCCGGGGAGCTGTTTTTT